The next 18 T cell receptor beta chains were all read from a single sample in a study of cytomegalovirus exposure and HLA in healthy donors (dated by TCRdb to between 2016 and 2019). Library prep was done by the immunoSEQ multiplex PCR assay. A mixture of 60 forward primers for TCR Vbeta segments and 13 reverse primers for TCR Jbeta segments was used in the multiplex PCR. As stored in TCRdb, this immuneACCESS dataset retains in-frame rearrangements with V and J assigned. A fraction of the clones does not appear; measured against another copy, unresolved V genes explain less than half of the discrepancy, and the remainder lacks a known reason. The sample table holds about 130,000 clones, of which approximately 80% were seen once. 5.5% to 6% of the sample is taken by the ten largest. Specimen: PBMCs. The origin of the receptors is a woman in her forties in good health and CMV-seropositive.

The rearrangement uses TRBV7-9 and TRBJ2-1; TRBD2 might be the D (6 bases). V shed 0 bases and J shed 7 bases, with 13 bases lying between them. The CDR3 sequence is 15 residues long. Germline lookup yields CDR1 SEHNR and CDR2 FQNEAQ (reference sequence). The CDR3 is CASSLALGGKNEQFF. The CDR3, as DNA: TGTGCCAGCAGCTTAGCGCTGGGCGGGAAAAATGAGCAGTTCTTC.

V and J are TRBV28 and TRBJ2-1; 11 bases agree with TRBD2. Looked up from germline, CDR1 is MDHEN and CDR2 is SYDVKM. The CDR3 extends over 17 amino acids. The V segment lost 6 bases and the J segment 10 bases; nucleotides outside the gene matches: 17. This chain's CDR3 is CASSPGLAVGKQYEQFF. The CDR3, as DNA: TGTGCCAGCAGCCCGGGACTAGCGGTGGGCAAGCAATACGAGCAGTTCTTC.

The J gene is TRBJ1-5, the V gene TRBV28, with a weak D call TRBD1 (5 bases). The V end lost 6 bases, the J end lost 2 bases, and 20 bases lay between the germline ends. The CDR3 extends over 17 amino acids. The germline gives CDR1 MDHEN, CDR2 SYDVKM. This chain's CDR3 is CASRIERGAGGNQPQHF. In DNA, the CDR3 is TGTGCCAGCAGAATAGAAAGGGGCGCGGGGGGCAATCAGCCCCAGCATTTT.

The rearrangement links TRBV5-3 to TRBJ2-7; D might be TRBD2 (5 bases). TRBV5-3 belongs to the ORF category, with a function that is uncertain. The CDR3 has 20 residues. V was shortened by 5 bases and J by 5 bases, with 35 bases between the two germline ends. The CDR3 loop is CARRIYRVPHQRLKEDEQYF. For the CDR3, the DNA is TGTGCCAGAAGGATATACCGGGTACCCCACCAACGACTAAAGGAAGACGAGCAGTACTTC.

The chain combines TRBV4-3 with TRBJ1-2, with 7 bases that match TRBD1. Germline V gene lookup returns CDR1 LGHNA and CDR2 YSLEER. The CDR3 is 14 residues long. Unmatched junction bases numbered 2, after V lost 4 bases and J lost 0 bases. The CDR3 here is CASSRGTANYGYTF. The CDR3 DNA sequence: TGCGCCAGCAGCCGGGGGACAGCTAACTATGGCTACACCTTC.

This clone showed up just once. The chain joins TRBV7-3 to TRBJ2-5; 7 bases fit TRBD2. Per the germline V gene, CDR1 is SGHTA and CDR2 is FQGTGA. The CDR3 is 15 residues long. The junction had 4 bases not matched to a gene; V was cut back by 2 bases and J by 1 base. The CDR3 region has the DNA TGTGCCAGCAGCTTAGGGGTAGCGGGCCAAGAGACCCAGTACTTC. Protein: CASSLGVAGQETQYF.

CDR3 loop: CASSTTGGIIYGYTF. DNA for the CDR3: TGTGCCAGCAGTACGACAGGGGGCATTATCTATGGCTACACCTTC. V gene TRBV28 combines with J gene TRBJ1-2; 10 bases map to TRBD1. Trimming removed 5 bases from V and 4 bases from J; junction bases left unmatched: 7. There are 15 residues in the CDR3. Germline V CDR1 and CDR2: MDHEN, SYDVKM.

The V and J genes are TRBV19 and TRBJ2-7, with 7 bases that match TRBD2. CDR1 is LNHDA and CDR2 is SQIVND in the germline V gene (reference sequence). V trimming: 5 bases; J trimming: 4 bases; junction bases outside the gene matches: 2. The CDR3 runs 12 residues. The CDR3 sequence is CASSRGEYEQYF. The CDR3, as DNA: TGTGCCAGTAGTCGGGGGGAGTACGAGCAGTACTTC.

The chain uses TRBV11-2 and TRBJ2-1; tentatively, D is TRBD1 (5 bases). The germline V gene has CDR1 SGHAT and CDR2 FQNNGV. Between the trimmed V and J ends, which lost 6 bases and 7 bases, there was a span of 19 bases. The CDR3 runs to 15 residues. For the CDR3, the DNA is TGTGCCAGCAGGAGAAAGGGAACCAGGGTAAATGAGCAGTTCTTC. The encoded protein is CASRRKGTRVNEQFF.

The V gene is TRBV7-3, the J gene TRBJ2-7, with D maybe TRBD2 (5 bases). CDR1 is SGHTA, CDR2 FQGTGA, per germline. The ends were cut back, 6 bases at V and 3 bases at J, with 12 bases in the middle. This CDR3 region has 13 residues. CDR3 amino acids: CASSPGLNYEQYF. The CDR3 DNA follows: TGTGCCAGCAGTCCCGGACTTAACTACGAGCAGTACTTC. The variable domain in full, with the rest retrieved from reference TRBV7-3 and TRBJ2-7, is GAGVSQTPSNKVTEKGKYVELRCDPISGHTALYWYRQSLGQGPEFLIYFQGTGAADDSGLPNDRFFAVRPEGSVSTLKIQRTERGDSAVYLCASSPGLNYEQYFGPGTRLTVT.

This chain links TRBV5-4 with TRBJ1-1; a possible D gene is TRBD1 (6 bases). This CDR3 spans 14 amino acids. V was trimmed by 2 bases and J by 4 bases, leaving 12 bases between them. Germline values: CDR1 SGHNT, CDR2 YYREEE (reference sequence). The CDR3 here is CASSLGRGPTEAFF. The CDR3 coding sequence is TGTGCCAGCAGCTTAGGCAGGGGACCCACTGAAGCTTTCTTT.

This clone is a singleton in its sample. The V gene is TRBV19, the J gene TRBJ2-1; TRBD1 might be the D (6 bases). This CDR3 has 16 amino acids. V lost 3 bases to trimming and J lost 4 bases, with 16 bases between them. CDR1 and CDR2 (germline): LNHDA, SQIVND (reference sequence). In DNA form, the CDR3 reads TGTGCCAGTAGTATTTTCAAGACAGGCTCATACAATGAGCAGTTCTTC. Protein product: CASSIFKTGSYNEQFF.

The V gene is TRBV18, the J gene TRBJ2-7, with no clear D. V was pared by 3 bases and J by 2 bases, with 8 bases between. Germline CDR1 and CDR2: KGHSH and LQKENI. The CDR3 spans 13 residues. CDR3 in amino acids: CASSPAGPYEQYF. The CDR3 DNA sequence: TGTGCCAGCTCACCGGCAGGCCCCTACGAGCAGTACTTC.

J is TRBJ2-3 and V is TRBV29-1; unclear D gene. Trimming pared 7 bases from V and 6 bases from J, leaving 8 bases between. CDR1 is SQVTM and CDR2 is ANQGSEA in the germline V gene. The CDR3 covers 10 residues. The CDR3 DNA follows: TGCAGCGCCTCGGTGGATACGCAGTATTTT. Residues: CSASVDTQYF.

The CDR3 DNA is TGTGCCAGCAGCTTAGCCCTGCCAGGGGGCAGGGAGACCCAGTACTTC. It yields the protein CASSLALPGGRETQYF. The chain couples TRBV7-6 to TRBJ2-5, with 8 bases fitting TRBD1. The CDR3 sequence is 16 residues long. Looked up from germline, CDR1 is SGHVS and CDR2 is FNYEAQ. Trimming took 0 bases from V and 5 from J; bases not matched to a gene: 8.

The CDR3 is CASSPLAGGQETQYF. CDR3 nucleotides: TGTGCCAGCAGTCCCCTAGCGGGGGGGCAAGAGACCCAGTACTTC. The chain combines TRBV6-1 with TRBJ2-5; TRBD2 agrees at 12 bases. CDR1 MNHNS and CDR2 SASEGT come from the germline V gene. The CDR3 consists of 15 residues. The V gene end was trimmed by 5 bases and the J gene end by 2 bases; junction bases not matched to a gene: 3.

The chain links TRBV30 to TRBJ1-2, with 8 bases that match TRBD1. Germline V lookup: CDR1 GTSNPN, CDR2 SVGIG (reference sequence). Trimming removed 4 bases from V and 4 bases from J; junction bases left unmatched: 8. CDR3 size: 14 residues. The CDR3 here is CAWMIPRGLYGYTF. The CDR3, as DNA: TGTGCCTGGATGATCCCCAGGGGGCTCTATGGCTACACCTTC.

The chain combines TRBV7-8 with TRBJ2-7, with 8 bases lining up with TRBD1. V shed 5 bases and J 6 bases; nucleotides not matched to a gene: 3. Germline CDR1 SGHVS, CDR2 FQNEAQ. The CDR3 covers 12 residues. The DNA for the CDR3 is TGTGCCAGCAGCGAAGACAGGGGCGAGCAGTACTTC. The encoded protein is CASSEDRGEQYF.